The 25 T cell receptor beta chains given below trace back to one sample, sequenced in a study of T cells after yellow fever vaccination. MiXCR, applied by TCRdb to the 5' RACE reads, yields one record per CDR3 protein. Here the sample spans about 550,000 distinct CDR3 sequences, under 25% being singletons. The material sequenced was PBMCs, taken 15 days after the yellow fever booster vaccination. All receptors come from a young man who received the YFV17D yellow fever vaccine.

The CDR3 nucleotides read TGTGCCAGCAGCCCCGGGGTGATCACTGAAGCTTTCTTT. This encodes CASSPGVITEAFF. This chain joins TRBV5-4 and TRBJ1-1, with unresolved D. The CDR3 is 13 amino acids. Germline V gene data show CDR1 as SGHNT and CDR2 as YYREEE (reference sequence). V lost 4 bases to trimming and J lost 4 bases, with 11 bases between them.

The gene calls are TRBV7-9 and TRBJ2-1; D perhaps matches TRBD1 (6 bases). This CDR3 is 16 amino acids long. Germline CDR1 reads SEHNR; CDR2 reads FQNEAQ (reference sequence). The V and J ends lost 4 bases and 2 bases respectively, with 15 bases between them. DNA for the CDR3: TGTGCCAGCAGCTCAATCCGGACAGACACCTACAATGAGCAGTTCTTC. It yields the protein CASSSIRTDTYNEQFF.

This clonotype was counted a few times. The chain carries TRBV18 and TRBJ2-7; no clear D gene. V was pared by 4 bases and J by 3 bases, with 13 bases between. The CDR3 spans 14 residues. Germline V gives CDR1 KGHSH, CDR2 LQKENI. The CDR3 loop reads CASSRTAVVYEQYF. DNA of the CDR3: TGTGCCAGCTCACGGACCGCAGTAGTCTACGAGCAGTACTTC. Together with reference TRBV18 and TRBJ2-7, the CDR3 gives the full variable domain: NAGVMQNPRHLVRRRGQEARLRCSPMKGHSHVYWYRQLPEEGLKFMVYLQKENIIDESGMPKERFSAEFPKEGPSILRIQQVVRGDSAAYFCASSRTAVVYEQYFGPGTRLTVT.

This chain joins TRBV2 and TRBJ1-1; no reliable D call. V shed 3 bases and J shed 8 bases, with 4 bases lying between them. The CDR3 loop spans 10 amino acids. Germline loops: CDR1 SNHLY, CDR2 FYNNEI. The CDR3, as DNA: TGTGCCAGCAGTGAGAGGGAAGCTTTCTTT. Residues: CASSEREAFF.

This chain joins TRBV2 and TRBJ1-3; tentatively, D is TRBD1 (5 bases). Germline V gene lookup returns CDR1 SNHLY and CDR2 FYNNEI. The V end lost 4 bases, the J end lost 4 bases, and 8 bases lay between the germline ends. This CDR3 comprises 13 residues. CDR3 in amino acids: CASSGGVGNTIYF. Written as DNA, the CDR3 is TGTGCCAGCAGTGGAGGGGTCGGAAACACCATATATTTT.

The chain is built from TRBV29-1 and TRBJ1-4; 7 bases match TRBD1. The germline V gene encodes CDR1 SQVTM and CDR2 ANQGSEA. The CDR3 extends over 13 amino acids. V shed 6 bases and J 5 bases; nucleotides not matched to a gene: 6. The CDR3 DNA follows: TGCAGCGTCGGACAGGCCTTCAATGAAAAACTGTTTTTT. Amino acid sequence: CSVGQAFNEKLFF.

In this sample, this clonotype turned up a few times. The chain recombines TRBV7-9 with TRBJ2-1, with TRBD2 as a possible D gene (5 bases). Germline CDR1 is SEHNR and CDR2 is FQNEAQ (reference sequence). The V end lost 9 bases, the J end lost 6 bases, and 21 bases lay between the germline ends. The CDR3 is 15 amino acids. Here the CDR3 reads CASNPPSRGSNEQFF. Here the CDR3 DNA reads TGTGCCAGTAACCCCCCGAGCCGGGGATCCAATGAGCAGTTCTTC.

This clonotype was seen a handful of times. This chain uses TRBV29-1 with TRBJ1-2; D gene uncertain. The V and J ends lost 4 bases and 6 bases respectively, with 12 bases between them. This CDR3 has 12 amino acids. Germline V CDR1 and CDR2: SQVTM, ANQGSEA. CDR3 residues: CSVAADTDGYTF. The CDR3 DNA follows: TGCAGCGTTGCGGCAGACACCGATGGCTACACCTTC.

This clonotype was picked up a small number of times. The chain links TRBV14 to TRBJ2-2; D not resolved. The CDR3 has 14 residues. CDR1 is SGHDN and CDR2 is FVKESK in the germline V gene. The ends were cut back, 5 bases at V and 6 bases at J, with 13 bases in the middle. DNA of the CDR3: TGTGCCAGCAGCTTTTCCTTGGTTTCCGGGGAGCTGTTTTTT. Its protein is CASSFSLVSGELFF.

The CDR3 loop reads CASSQGWLAGGTDTQYF. DNA for the CDR3: TGCGCCAGCAGCCAAGGTTGGCTAGCGGGAGGCACAGATACGCAGTATTTT. The chain has TRBV4-3 and TRBJ2-3, with TRBD2 matching 10 bases. V shed 1 base, J shed 1 base, and the junction held 5 bases outside the gene matches. The CDR3 runs 17 residues. The germline CDR1 and CDR2 sequences are LGHNA and YSLEER.

This chain joins TRBV20-1 and TRBJ2-7, with 10 bases lining up with TRBD2. In germline, CDR1 is DFQATT, CDR2 SNEGSKA (reference sequence). The CDR3 is 14 amino acids. V gave up 3 bases and J gave up 5 bases; unmatched junction bases: 7. The CDR3 sequence is CSARASGRLDEQYF. The CDR3 DNA is TGCAGTGCTAGGGCTAGCGGGAGACTGGACGAGCAGTACTTC.

This clonotype was found a few times. This chain connects TRBV20-1 to TRBJ2-2; TRBD2 might be the D (5 bases). The CDR3 is made up of 12 amino acids. V was trimmed by 7 bases and J by 3 bases, leaving 9 bases between them. The germline V gene has CDR1 DFQATT and CDR2 SNEGSKA (reference sequence). The CDR3: CSVGDHTGELFF. The CDR3 nucleotides read TGCAGTGTCGGGGATCACACCGGGGAGCTGTTTTTT.

The J gene is TRBJ2-1, the V gene TRBV15, with D tentatively TRBD1 or TRBD2 (5 bases each). Germline values: CDR1 LNHNV, CDR2 YYDKDF (reference sequence). This CDR3 region has 16 residues. V dropped 4 bases and J dropped 0 bases, with 13 bases sitting between them. CDR3 protein: CATSKIGDPSYNEQFF. In nucleotides, the CDR3 is TGTGCCACCAGCAAAATAGGGGACCCCTCCTACAATGAGCAGTTCTTC.

This clonotype has more than one count but fewer than ten. The genes are TRBV20-1 and TRBJ2-3; the match to TRBD2 covers 7 bases. CDR3 length: 12 amino acids. Trimming cost V 7 bases and J 2 bases; bases outside gene matches: 3. Germline V gene lookup returns CDR1 DFQATT and CDR2 SNEGSKA (reference sequence). This chain's CDR3 is CSGLAATDTQYF. The CDR3 bases are TGCAGTGGGCTAGCGGCCACAGATACGCAGTATTTT.

This clonotype was detected a few times. The J gene is TRBJ2-2, the V gene TRBV10-3, with 11 bases matching TRBD2. V dropped 3 bases and J dropped 3; count of bases not matched to a gene: 6. The length of the CDR3 is 17 residues. CDR1 ENHRY and CDR2 SYGVKD come from the germline V gene. The CDR3 coding sequence is TGTGCCATCAGTGACCGGGCTAGCGGGAGGTACACCGGGGAGCTGTTTTTT. Residues: CAISDRASGRYTGELFF.

The chain carries TRBV2 and TRBJ2-5; D not resolved. Trimming removed 4 bases at V and 4 bases at J, with 16 bases between. Per the germline V gene, CDR1 is SNHLY and CDR2 is FYNNEI. This CDR3 contains 15 residues. In DNA, the CDR3 is TGTGCCAGCAGTGCAGGCCCAGTGGGTGGAGAGACCCAGTACTTC. Translating gives CASSAGPVGGETQYF.

This clonotype was observed a handful of times. The CDR3: CATSTSKAGETQYF. The CDR3 coding sequence is TGTGCCACCAGTACATCCAAGGCGGGAGAGACCCAGTACTTC. This chain links TRBV24-1 with TRBJ2-5; a possible D gene is TRBD2 (5 bases). V lost 6 bases to trimming and J lost 4 bases, with 14 bases between them. Germline V gene data show CDR1 as KGHDR and CDR2 as SFDVKD. The CDR3 runs 14 residues.

The rearrangement joins TRBV6-1 to TRBJ2-5; D perhaps matches TRBD1 (5 bases). The CDR3 spans 13 residues. V lost 5 bases to trimming and J lost 4 bases, with 11 bases between them. Germline V gene data show CDR1 as MNHNS and CDR2 as SASEGT. CDR3 sequence: CASSPLQGETQYF. In nucleotides, the CDR3 is TGTGCCAGCAGTCCCCTCCAGGGAGAGACCCAGTACTTC.

This clonotype was counted between two and nine times. V gene TRBV20-1 combines with J gene TRBJ1-1; D remains unclear. This CDR3 spans 12 amino acids. Germline CDR1 DFQATT, CDR2 SNEGSKA (reference sequence). Trimming pared 7 bases from V and 3 bases from J, leaving 12 bases between. The CDR3 DNA sequence: TGCAGTGAGAGGGTTGGGGACACTGAAGCTTTCTTT. It codes for CSERVGDTEAFF.

The chain carries TRBV7-2 and TRBJ2-5, with 7 bases fitting TRBD1. V gave up 7 bases and J gave up 5 bases; unmatched junction bases: 19. The CDR3 runs to 17 residues. Germline V CDR1 and CDR2: SGHTA, FQGNSA. In DNA form, the CDR3 reads TGTGCCAGCACCATAACCCCGGGGCACAGGGGAATGGAGACCCAGTACTTC. Residues: CASTITPGHRGMETQYF.

J is TRBJ1-2 and V is TRBV19, with unresolved D. V lost 3 bases to trimming and J lost 13 bases, with 15 bases between them. The germline gives CDR1 LNHDA, CDR2 SQIVND (reference sequence). The CDR3 contains 12 residues. The CDR3, as DNA: TGTGCCAGTAGTATGGGTCCTGTGGCTACCACCTTC. This sequence encodes CASSMGPVATTF.

This clonotype was counted only a few times. This chain's CDR3 is CASSYLTGRETQYF. The CDR3, as DNA: TGTGCCAGCAGTTACTTGACAGGGAGAGAGACCCAGTACTTC. The chain employs TRBV6-5 and TRBJ2-5; TRBD1 matches at 7 bases. This CDR3 contains 14 residues. J lost 4 bases, V lost 1 base, and 3 bases had no gene match. CDR1 is MNHEY, CDR2 SVGAGI, per germline.

A word on this clonotype: One junction end does not reproduce the germline sequence, and a read error may be involved. CDR3 region: CARSLGRITDTQYF. The CDR3 DNA is TGTGCCAGGAGCCTCGGGAGAATCACAGATACGCAGTATTTT. The chain is built from TRBV4-2 and TRBJ2-3; possible D gene TRBD2, 6 bases. The CDR3 runs 14 residues. Germline lookup yields CDR1 LGHNA and CDR2 YNFKEQ.

The rearrangement joins TRBV10-3 to TRBJ2-3; 7 positions agree with TRBD2. The length of the CDR3 is 17 residues. Germline loops: CDR1 ENHRY, CDR2 SYGVKD. V shed 7 bases and J 0 bases; nucleotides not matched to a gene: 13. CDR3 loop: CAIIRAPSGSSTDTQYF. Here the CDR3 DNA reads TGTGCCATCATTCGGGCCCCTAGCGGTTCTAGCACAGATACGCAGTATTTT.

This chain links TRBV12-3 or TRBV12-4 with TRBJ2-6, with D perhaps matching TRBD1 (5 bases). Trimming removed 4 bases at V and 5 bases at J, with 15 bases between. CDR3 length: 16 residues. The CDR3 nucleotides are TGTGCCAGCAGTTCAGGGCCAGTCCTCTGGGCCAACGTCCTGACTTTC. Its translation is CASSSGPVLWANVLTF.